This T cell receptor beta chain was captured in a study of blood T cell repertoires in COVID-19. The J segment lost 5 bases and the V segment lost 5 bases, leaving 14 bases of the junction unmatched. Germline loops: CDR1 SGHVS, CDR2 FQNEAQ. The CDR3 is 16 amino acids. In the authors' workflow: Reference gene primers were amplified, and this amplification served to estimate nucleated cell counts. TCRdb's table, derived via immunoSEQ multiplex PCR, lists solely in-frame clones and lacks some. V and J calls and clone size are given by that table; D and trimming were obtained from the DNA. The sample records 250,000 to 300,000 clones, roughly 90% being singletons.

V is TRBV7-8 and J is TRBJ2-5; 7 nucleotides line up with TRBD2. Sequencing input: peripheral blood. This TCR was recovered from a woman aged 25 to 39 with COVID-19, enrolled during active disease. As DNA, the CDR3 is TGTGCCAGCAGCCCACGTTTACTACTCGGGGGGGAGACCCAGTACTTC. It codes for CASSPRLLLGGETQYF.